The 8 T cell receptor beta chains below come from one sample, sequenced in a study of shared clonotypes between healthy human individuals. Some clones are missing from TCRdb's copy, which holds only in-frame ones; the method was immunoSEQ multiplex PCR. The sample lists a few million clones, roughly 95% seen once, with roughly 0.13% in the top ten. The sequenced sample was naive CD4+ T cells sorted from blood. Subset of the sample: CD45RA+ positively selected. These receptors were taken from a man in his late teens or twenties in good health.

V and J are TRBV30 and TRBJ1-1; D uncertain. Germline-derived CDR1 and CDR2 are GTSNPN and SVGIG (reference sequence). V was cut by 3 bases and J by 3 bases, with 11 bases left in between. The CDR3 is 13 residues long. This CDR3 reads CAWRVQRDTEAFF. CDR3 DNA: TGTGCCTGGAGGGTCCAACGGGACACTGAAGCTTTCTTT.

This chain connects TRBV19 to TRBJ2-1, with 7 bases identical to TRBD1. J was trimmed by 7 bases and V by 4 bases; bases with no gene match: 7. This CDR3 region has 14 residues. Germline CDR1 LNHDA, CDR2 SQIVND (reference sequence). The CDR3 DNA follows: TGTGCCAGTAGTAACGCAGGGGGTATGAATGAGCAGTTCTTC. Amino acids: CASSNAGGMNEQFF.

The rearrangement links TRBV4-1 to TRBJ2-7; 8 positions match TRBD2. This CDR3 has 15 amino acids. The trim removed 0 bases at V and 5 bases at J, leaving 6 bases unmatched. Germline loops: CDR1 MGHRA, CDR2 YSYEKL. CDR3 residues: CASSQDGGASHEQYF. Here the CDR3 DNA reads TGCGCCAGCAGCCAAGACGGGGGGGCCAGTCACGAGCAGTACTTC.

The chain's CDR3 is CASSLAGARQPQHF. CDR3 coding DNA: TGTGCCAGCAGCTTAGCAGGGGCAAGGCAGCCCCAGCATTTT. The J gene is TRBJ1-5, the V gene TRBV7-9, with a tentative D call TRBD1 (5 bases). The CDR3 contains 14 residues. V lost 0 bases and J 7 bases, leaving 10 bases between the germline ends. From germline, CDR1 is SEHNR and CDR2 FQNEAQ (reference sequence).

DNA of the CDR3: TGTGCCAGCAGTTTATCGTGGGGCACCGGGGAGCTGTTTTTT. Protein: CASSLSWGTGELFF. The chain carries TRBV27 and TRBJ2-2; no definite D call. This CDR3 has 14 residues. V lost 0 bases to trimming and J lost 4 bases, with 6 bases between them. Germline lookup yields CDR1 MNHEY and CDR2 SMNVEV (reference sequence).

The gene calls are TRBV6-1 and TRBJ2-7; TRBD2 agrees at 14 bases. The CDR3 contains 18 residues. CDR1 and CDR2 from the germline V gene are MNHNS and SASEGT. V gave up 2 bases and J gave up 4 bases; unmatched junction bases: 10. This CDR3 is CASSEWGATSGRVYEQYF. The CDR3 nucleotides are TGTGCCAGCAGTGAATGGGGGGCGACTAGCGGGAGGGTATACGAGCAGTACTTC.

This clone was picked up one time. The genes are TRBV27 and TRBJ2-1; TRBD2 is a possible D gene (5 bases). CDR1 MNHEY and CDR2 SMNVEV come from the germline V gene (reference sequence). The V and J ends lost 4 bases and 5 bases respectively, with 12 bases between them. The CDR3 totals 14 residues. The chain's CDR3 is CASSSQDWHNEQFF. The CDR3 DNA follows: TGTGCCAGCAGTTCCCAGGACTGGCACAATGAGCAGTTCTTC.

This clone was seen once. CDR3 bases: TGTGCCAGCAGTTTCCGGACGCTAGCGGGGGTACAAGAGACCCAGTACTTC. It is translated as CASSFRTLAGVQETQYF. V gene TRBV28 combines with J gene TRBJ2-5; 10 bases agree with TRBD2. Germline V gene data show CDR1 as MDHEN and CDR2 as SYDVKM. The CDR3 sequence is 17 residues long. J lost 2 bases, V lost 3 bases, and 9 bases had no gene match. The variable domain in full, with the rest retrieved from reference TRBV28 and TRBJ2-5, is DVKVTQSSRYLVKRTGEKVFLECVQDMDHENMFWYRQDPGLGLRLIYFSYDVKMKEKGDIPEGYSVSREKKERFSLILESASTNQTSMYLCASSFRTLAGVQETQYFGPGTRLLVL.